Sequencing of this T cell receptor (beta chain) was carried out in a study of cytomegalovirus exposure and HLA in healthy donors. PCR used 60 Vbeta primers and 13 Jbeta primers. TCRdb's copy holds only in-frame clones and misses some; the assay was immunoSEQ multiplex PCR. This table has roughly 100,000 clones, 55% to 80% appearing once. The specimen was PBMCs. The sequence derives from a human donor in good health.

The CDR3 DNA reads as TGTGCCAGCAGGGGGGGAGGGGTGACCTACGAGCAGTACTTC. Translating gives CASRGGGVTYEQYF. The chain combines TRBV2 with TRBJ2-7; 7 bases align to TRBD2. CDR1 and CDR2 (germline): SNHLY, FYNNEI. The V and J ends lost 6 bases and 2 bases, in that order; junction bases with no gene match: 7. There are 14 residues in the CDR3. The entire variable domain, with the rest obtained from reference TRBV2 and TRBJ2-7, is as follows: EPEVTQTPSHQVTQMGQEVILRCVPISNHLYFYWYRQILGQKVEFLVSFYNNEISEKSEIFDDQFSVERPDGSNFTLKIRSTKLEDSAMYFCASRGGGVTYEQYFGPGTRLTVT.